The rows below give T cell receptor beta chains drawn from one sample of a study of T cells in Graves' hyperthyroidism and ophthalmopathy. Each CDR3 protein gets one entry after TCRdb re-called the multiplex PCR reads with MiXCR. The sample contains approximately 380,000 distinct CDR3 sequences, around a sixth of which appear only once. The sequencing input was blood. These receptors were taken from a man aged 18 to 30 with Graves' ophthalmopathy. Both conserved end residues are part of each CDR3. A D gene is named only where the DNA matches it firmly. Part of the rows lack a size; the others show once, few, many or a class for expanded clones.

D gene	clone size	V gene	J gene	CDR3 DNA	CDR3 protein
-	many	TRBV7-9	TRBJ1-6	TGTGCCAGCAGTCCTAGACAGGTTAATTCACCCCTCCACTTT	CASSPRQVNSPLHF
-	-	TRBV6-2/TRBV6-3	TRBJ2-7	TGTGCCAGCAGTTACTCGAGAAGTCTGAGTTCCTACGAGCAGTACTTC	CASSYSRSLSSYEQYF
-	many	TRBV4-1	TRBJ1-1	TGCGCCAGCAGCCACACAGGGAACACTGAAGCTTTCTTT	CASSHTGNTEAFF
TRBD1	-	TRBV29-1	TRBJ2-3	TGCAGCGTTGTCCCCGGGACAGGGGGCGTTGTAGATACGCAGTATTTT	CSVVPGTGGVVDTQYF
-	many	TRBV7-9	TRBJ2-2	TGTGCCAGCAGCACAGCCGGGACATCAAACACCGGGGAGCTGTTTTTT	CASSTAGTSNTGELFF
TRBD2	-	TRBV9	TRBJ2-2	TGTGCCAGCAGCCTCCCGAGCGGGGGGCTAGGCGGGGAGCTGTTTTTT	CASSLPSGGLGGELFF
-	-	TRBV5-1	TRBJ1-4	TGCGCCAGCGGCCTAGGATCCCGTGAAAAACTGTTTTTT	CASGLGSREKLFF
TRBD2	few	TRBV12-3/TRBV12-4	TRBJ2-3	TGTGCCAGCAGCCCGACTAGCGGGGGCCTAACAGATACGCAGTATTTT	CASSPTSGGLTDTQYF
TRBD1	many	TRBV7-2	TRBJ2-1	TGTGCCAGCAGTTGGGGACAGGGATACTACAATGAGCAGTTCTTC	CASSWGQGYYNEQFF
-	few	TRBV13	TRBJ2-1	TGTGCCAGCAGCTCCGAACCCGTCAATGAGCAGTTCTTC	CASSSEPVNEQFF
TRBD1	-	TRBV6-1	TRBJ2-2	TGTGCCAGCAGTGAAAGGGGGCAAGACACCGGGGAGCTGTTTTTT	CASSERGQDTGELFF
-	few	TRBV3-1	TRBJ1-2	TGTGCCAGCAGCCAAGACCGCGGGACACTCGGGGGCTTTAACTATGGCTACACCTTC	CASSQDRGTLGGFNYGYTF
-	many	TRBV7-9	TRBJ1-5	TGTGCCAGCAGACAAGCCCAAAGTAGACCCTCCAATCAGCCCCAGCATTTT	CASRQAQSRPSNQPQHF
-	many	TRBV12-3/TRBV12-4	TRBJ1-1	TGTGCCAGCAGTTTAGTTGGGGGTTGGAACACTGAAGCTTTCTTT	CASSLVGGWNTEAFF
-	many	TRBV9	TRBJ1-1	TGTGCCAGCAGCGCAGACAGCGGGGGGGGGACCACTGAAGCTTTCTTT	CASSADSGGGTTEAFF
TRBD1	-	TRBV6-1	TRBJ1-2	TGTGCCAGCATCCTCGGACAGGGCGGCTATGGCTACACCTTC	CASILGQGGYGYTF
TRBD2	-	TRBV5-5	TRBJ2-3	TGTGCCAGCAGCGGACCCGGGACTAGCGGGGGGGCCGTCAGCACAGATACGCAGTATTTT	CASSGPGTSGGAVSTDTQYF
-	few	TRBV6-1	TRBJ1-2	TGTGCCAGCAATCCGCCGTCCGGGAACTATGGCTACACCTTC	CASNPPSGNYGYTF
-	-	TRBV18	TRBJ1-1	TGTGCCAGCTCCCAAATCGGGGCCCAGAACACTGAAGCTTTCTTT	CASSQIGAQNTEAFF
-	many	TRBV10-3	TRBJ1-1	TGTGCCATCAGTGATTACACTAAGGGTTCTGAAGCTTTCTTT	CAISDYTKGSEAFF
TRBD2	many	TRBV11-2	TRBJ2-7	TGTGCCAGCAGCTTTGGCGGGGGGGGGTACGAGCAGTACTTC	CASSFGGGGYEQYF
-	many	TRBV7-2	TRBJ2-1	TGTGCCAGCAGCTTAATGCGGGGCCCCTGGGATGAGCAGTTCTTC	CASSLMRGPWDEQFF
TRBD2	-	TRBV4-1	TRBJ2-3	TGCGCCAGCAGCCTTCCGGGGGGGCGCACAGATACGCAGTATTTT	CASSLPGGRTDTQYF
TRBD1	few	TRBV27	TRBJ2-1	TGTGCCAGCAGTAACACAGGGGGCTTTTTTAATGAGCAGTTCTTC	CASSNTGGFFNEQFF
-	-	TRBV5-1	TRBJ2-2	TGCGCCAGCAGCCTCAGGAGAGGGGAGTTGGGCACCGGGGAGCTGTTTTTT	CASSLRRGELGTGELFF
-	-	TRBV7-6	TRBJ2-7	TGTGCCAGCAGCCAGACACTAACGGACGAGCAGTACTTC	CASSQTLTDEQYF
-	many	TRBV29-1	TRBJ2-4	TGCAGCGTTGAAAAAGGGGCAGGGGCCAAAAACATTCAGTACTTC	CSVEKGAGAKNIQYF
-	many	TRBV6-6	TRBJ1-5	TGTGCCAGCAGTTACATCACCTCGGATCAGCCCCAGCATTTT	CASSYITSDQPQHF
-	many	TRBV3-1	TRBJ2-7	TGTGCCAGCAGCCAAGAGGACTCCTACGAGCAGTACTTC	CASSQEDSYEQYF
-	-	TRBV4-1	TRBJ1-6	TGCGCCAGCAGCCAAGCGACAGTAATCCCTCCCCTCCACTTT	CASSQATVIPPLHF
-	many	TRBV10-1	TRBJ2-1	TGCGCCAGCAGTATAGCCGAGCTAGCGTACAATGAGCAGTTCTTC	CASSIAELAYNEQFF